The next 29 T cell receptor beta chains were all read from a single sample in a study of CD8+CD57+ T cells in acquired aplastic anemia (dated by TCRdb to the late 2010s). The sequencer was an Illumina HiSeq 2000. Genomic DNA was used as template for profiling of TCR beta VDJ combinations and CDR3 sequences. The raw public data were reprocessed by TCRdb itself: fastp quality trimming at Q25, MiXCR clonotype calling, in-frame beta chains only. Each entry merges the rows of one CDR3 protein and shows their most common DNA and genes. The sample data list about 75,000 distinct CDR3 sequences, and roughly 70% of these were observed just once. The ten largest clones capture approximately 80% of the sample. Patients chosen for sequencing had shown expansion of CD8+CD57+ cells by flow cytometry. Specimen: sorted CD4+, CD8+, or CD8+CD57+ T cells (not recorded which) from PBMCs. The receptor set was obtained from a human donor with aplastic anemia.

Ten or more counts support this clonotype. This rearrangement joins TRBV24-1 to TRBJ2-2; TRBD2 matches 15 bases. This CDR3 comprises 18 residues. Trimming removed 3 bases from V and 6 bases from J; junction bases left unmatched: 7. CDR1 and CDR2 (germline): KGHDR, SFDVKD. CDR3 region: CATSDRTSGRASSGELFF. The CDR3 region has the DNA TGTGCCACCAGTGATCGGACTAGCGGGAGGGCCAGTTCCGGGGAGCTGTTTTTT.

This clonotype was detected many times. The chain recombines TRBV11-2 with TRBJ2-1, with TRBD2 matching 8 bases. CDR3 length equals 15 residues. V lost 5 bases and J lost 5; bases outside the gene matches: 8. The germline CDR1 and CDR2 sequences are SGHAT and FQNNGV. The CDR3 here is CASSQSGSDDNEQFF. The CDR3 bases are TGTGCCAGCAGCCAGAGCGGGAGTGACGACAATGAGCAGTTCTTC. Using reference TRBV11-2 and TRBJ2-1 for the parts outside the CDR3, the full variable domain is EAGVAQSPRYKIIEKRQSVAFWCNPISGHATLYWYQQILGQGPKLLIQFQNNGVVDDSQLPKDRFSAERLKGVDSTLKIQPAKLEDSAVYLCASSQSGSDDNEQFFGPGTRLTVL.

In the case of this clonotype: Compared with germline, one end of the junction differs, possibly owing to a read error. The V and J genes are TRBV10-3 and TRBJ2-7; no firm D call. Germline V CDR1 and CDR2: ENHRY, SYGVKD. The CDR3 length is 11 residues. CDR3 protein: CASSYSHEQYF. The CDR3 region has the DNA TGTGCCAGCAGTTACTCCCACGAGCAGTACTTC.

This clonotype was seen a single time. The CDR3 sequence: CSVVAQGYEQYF. The CDR3 nucleotides are TGCAGCGTTGTGGCGCAGGGCTACGAGCAGTACTTC. The rearrangement joins TRBV29-1 to TRBJ2-7, with a weak D call TRBD1 (5 bases). The germline V gene encodes CDR1 SQVTM and CDR2 ANQGSEA. Trimming took 4 bases from V and 3 from J, leaving 10 bases between them. The CDR3 is 12 residues long.

V gene TRBV19 combines with J gene TRBJ2-5; no clear D gene. Trimming removed 3 bases from V and 2 bases from J, with 10 bases in between. This CDR3 spans 14 amino acids. Germline lookup yields CDR1 LNHDA and CDR2 SQIVND (reference sequence). CDR3 sequence reads: CASSIGDSQETQYF. The CDR3 DNA is TGTGCCAGTAGTATTGGCGATTCACAAGAGACCCAGTACTTC.

This CDR3 reads CSARREGPHEQYF. The CDR3 nucleotides are TGCAGTGCTAGAAGGGAGGGGCCCCACGAGCAGTACTTC. V and J are TRBV20-1 and TRBJ2-7; 7 nucleotides line up with TRBD2. This CDR3 spans 13 amino acids. The trim removed 2 bases at V and 5 bases at J, leaving 6 bases unmatched. Germline lookup yields CDR1 DFQATT and CDR2 SNEGSKA (reference sequence).

The chain couples TRBV15 to TRBJ2-6; D is unresolved. Germline V gene data show CDR1 as LNHNV and CDR2 as YYDKDF (reference sequence). The CDR3 length is 16 residues. Between the trimmed V and J ends, which lost 3 bases and 0 bases, there was a span of 9 bases. CDR3 region: CATSSALGSGANVLTF. CDR3 DNA: TGTGCCACCAGCAGCGCTTTAGGCTCTGGGGCCAACGTCCTGACTTTC.

Regarding this clonotype: One end of the junction fails to match germline, which may point to a read error. The genes are TRBV7-7 and TRBJ2-7; no clear D. Germline CDR1 SSHAT, CDR2 FNYEAQ (reference sequence). CDR3 length equals 13 residues. CDR3 residues: CASSPSDGYEQYF. As DNA, the CDR3 is TGTGCTAGCAGCCCCTCGGACGGATACGAGCAGTACTTC.

The chain employs TRBV2 and TRBJ1-2; D is uncertain. CDR3 length equals 14 residues. Trimming removed 1 base at V and 0 bases at J, with 6 bases between. Germline CDR1 is SNHLY and CDR2 is FYNNEI. The CDR3: CASSEVNANYGYTF. The CDR3 coding sequence is TGTGCCAGCAGTGAAGTCAACGCTAACTATGGCTACACCTTC.

The chain employs TRBV29-1 and TRBJ2-1; no definite D call. Germline CDR1 is SQVTM and CDR2 is ANQGSEA. The CDR3 is 14 amino acids. Trimming pared 4 bases from V and 2 bases from J, leaving 12 bases between. CDR3 in amino acids: CSVVRTATYNEQFF. CDR3 nucleotides: TGCAGCGTTGTGAGGACGGCAACCTACAATGAGCAGTTCTTC.

CDR3 region: CSVEGAGGADEQYF. CDR3 DNA: TGCAGCGTTGAAGGAGCGGGGGGGGCCGACGAGCAGTACTTC. V is TRBV29-1 and J is TRBJ2-7, with 10 bases that match TRBD2. Per the germline V gene, CDR1 is SQVTM and CDR2 is ANQGSEA. CDR3 length: 14 amino acids. V lost 1 base and J lost 5; bases outside the gene matches: 5.

V and J are TRBV20-1 and TRBJ2-7; D uncertain. With 8 bases removed from V and 0 bases from J, the gap between germline ends came to 17 bases. The CDR3 runs to 14 residues. Germline V CDR1 and CDR2: DFQATT, SNEGSKA (reference sequence). This CDR3 is CSYLKDTRSYEQYF. CDR3 bases: TGCAGTTACCTTAAAGATACCCGCTCCTACGAGCAGTACTTC.

This chain uses TRBV10-1 with TRBJ2-1, with 9 positions matching TRBD2. Germline CDR1 WNHNN, CDR2 SYGVQD (reference sequence). CDR3 length: 13 amino acids. Trimming at V came to 4 bases and at J to 8 bases, leaving 3 bases not matched to a gene. The CDR3 spells CASSGGLADEQFF. The CDR3 DNA reads as TGCGCCAGCAGTGGGGGACTAGCAGATGAGCAGTTCTTC.

The chain employs TRBV29-1 and TRBJ2-5, with 8 nucleotides matching TRBD2. This CDR3 is built from 14 residues. V lost 6 bases to trimming and J lost 4 bases; unmatched junction nucleotides: 10. Germline V gene lookup returns CDR1 SQVTM and CDR2 ANQGSEA. CDR3 sequence (DNA): TGCAGCGTGACCGGGGGGGGTTATGGAGAGACCCAGTACTTC. Protein product: CSVTGGGYGETQYF.

The chain couples TRBV10-3 to TRBJ2-7; D remains ambiguous. The V gene lost 4 bases and the J gene lost 0 bases, with 10 bases spanning the gap. Germline V gene sequence: CDR1 ENHRY, CDR2 SYGVKD. This CDR3 region has 14 residues. The CDR3 is CAISVSSDSYEQYF. In nucleotides, the CDR3 is TGTGCCATCAGTGTAAGCAGCGACTCCTACGAGCAGTACTTC.

This clonotype appeared once. V usage is TRBV7-9 and J usage is TRBJ2-7; no reliable D call. CDR3 size: 12 residues. V lost 2 bases and J 5 bases, leaving 7 bases between the germline ends. Germline CDR1 reads SEHNR; CDR2 reads FQNEAQ (reference sequence). CDR3 protein: CASSLLGDEQYF. The CDR3, as DNA: TGTGCCAGCAGCTTACTTGGGGACGAGCAGTACTTC.

Turning to this clonotype: The junction and the germline gene differ at one end; a read error may be behind it. V is TRBV7-9 and J is TRBJ1-2; 9 bases align to TRBD1. The CDR3 spans 13 residues. The V gene's germline CDR1 is SEHNR and CDR2 FQNEAQ (reference sequence). As DNA, the CDR3 is TGCGCCAGCAGCTTGACAGGGGGTCAGGGCTACACCTTC. It is translated as CASSLTGGQGYTF.

The genes are TRBV15 and TRBJ2-3, with 10 bases lining up with TRBD2. CDR1 and CDR2 (germline): LNHNV, YYDKDF (reference sequence). The CDR3 is made up of 14 amino acids. V lost 5 bases, J lost 6 bases, and 5 bases stayed unmatched. The CDR3 DNA reads as TGTGCCACCAGCGACCAGCGGGGGGGCGATACGCAGTATTTT. This gives the protein CATSDQRGGDTQYF.

The chain couples TRBV25-1 to TRBJ1-5; D remains unclear. CDR3 size: 13 residues. With 2 bases removed from V and 2 bases from J, the gap between germline ends came to 4 bases. Germline-derived CDR1 and CDR2 are MGHDK and SYGVNS. The CDR3 DNA sequence: TGTGCCAGCAGTGAACCGGGCAATCAGCCCCAGCATTTT. Its protein product is CASSEPGNQPQHF.

The chain links TRBV4-2 to TRBJ2-1; TRBD2 aligns across 13 bases. The J segment lost 16 bases and the V segment lost 4 bases, leaving 7 bases of the junction unmatched. Germline V lookup: CDR1 LGHNA, CDR2 YNFKEQ. There are 13 residues in the CDR3. The CDR3 sequence: CASSPSLAGGRFF. Written as DNA, the CDR3 is TGTGCCAGCAGCCCCTCACTAGCGGGGGGGCGTTTCTTC.

The rearrangement links TRBV2 to TRBJ2-5; a weak D match, TRBD1 (6 bases). CDR1 is SNHLY and CDR2 is FYNNEI in the germline V gene. V shed 6 bases and J shed 2 bases, with 16 bases lying between them. This CDR3 region has 15 residues. The CDR3 nucleotides read TGTGCCAGCAGGATAGGACAGAAAGGTCAAGAGACCCAGTACTTC. Encoded protein: CASRIGQKGQETQYF.

The CDR3 spells CSVGADNYGYTF. The CDR3 region has the DNA TGCAGCGTTGGGGCAGACAACTATGGCTACACCTTC. The rearrangement links TRBV29-1 to TRBJ1-2, with no clear D. Germline V gene lookup returns CDR1 SQVTM and CDR2 ANQGSEA. This CDR3 is 12 amino acids long. Trimming shortened V by 4 bases and J by 2 bases, and 8 bases separated the two germline ends.

The chain uses TRBV29-1 and TRBJ2-7, with D possibly matching TRBD1 (6 bases). The CDR3 extends over 13 amino acids. Germline V gene data show CDR1 as SQVTM and CDR2 as ANQGSEA. The V end was cut by 6 bases, the J end by 5 bases, with 17 bases between. DNA of the CDR3: TGCAGCGTCCGGACAGTCCTGTTAGACGAGCAGTACTTC. This codes for CSVRTVLLDEQYF.

The chain carries TRBV10-3 and TRBJ2-1; the match to TRBD2 covers 12 bases. The CDR3 covers 18 residues. V shed 0 bases, J shed 2 bases, and the junction held 5 bases outside the gene matches. Germline loops: CDR1 ENHRY, CDR2 SYGVKD. The CDR3 spells CAISESGGLAGPYNEQFF. CDR3 sequence (DNA): TGTGCCATCAGTGAGTCTGGAGGACTAGCGGGACCCTACAATGAGCAGTTCTTC.

This clonotype has just a few counts. The chain uses TRBV20-1 and TRBJ2-7, with no clear D. V lost 1 base, J lost 6 bases, and 13 bases lay in between. Germline assignment: CDR1 DFQATT and CDR2 SNEGSKA (reference sequence). The CDR3 is 13 residues long. CDR3 sequence (DNA): TGCAGTGCTAGAGTCTCCGTGGCCGGCGAGCAGTACTTC. As protein: CSARVSVAGEQYF.

The chain carries TRBV7-2 and TRBJ1-6, with a possible D match to TRBD1 (5 bases). Germline CDR1 SGHTA, CDR2 FQGNSA. Deletions cut 2 bases from V and 6 bases from J, with 11 bases between. The CDR3 sequence is 15 residues long. CDR3 in DNA: TGTGCCAGCAGCTTATTGGGGGACCGTAATTCACCCCTCCACTTT. It encodes CASSLLGDRNSPLHF.

This chain uses TRBV29-1 with TRBJ1-1; D ambiguous. The germline gives CDR1 SQVTM, CDR2 ANQGSEA. The CDR3 is 13 residues long. Trimming cost V 7 bases and J 3 bases, with 15 bases left between them. The CDR3 sequence: CSGNRGQDTEAFF. The CDR3 nucleotides are TGCAGCGGGAACCGCGGGCAGGACACTGAAGCTTTCTTT.

The rearrangement joins TRBV2 to TRBJ2-2, with a tentative D call TRBD1 (5 bases). Trimming removed 6 bases from V and 0 bases from J, with 11 bases in between. CDR3 length: 15 amino acids. CDR1 is SNHLY, CDR2 FYNNEI, per germline. The CDR3 sequence is CASRFWTTNTGELFF. CDR3 sequence (DNA): TGTGCCAGCAGGTTTTGGACAACGAACACCGGGGAGCTGTTTTTT. The full variable domain, completed using reference TRBV2 and TRBJ2-2, is EPEVTQTPSHQVTQMGQEVILRCVPISNHLYFYWYRQILGQKVEFLVSFYNNEISEKSEIFDDQFSVERPDGSNFTLKIRSTKLEDSAMYFCASRFWTTNTGELFFGEGSRLTVL.

The chain joins TRBV5-4 to TRBJ1-6, with D perhaps TRBD1 (5 bases). This CDR3 is 17 amino acids long. Trimming left V 0 bases short and J 1 base short, with 11 bases between. Germline V CDR1 and CDR2: SGHNT, YYREEE (reference sequence). CDR3 DNA sequence: TGTGCCAGCAGCTTGGTGGTGGGGCGATCCTATAATTCACCCCTCCACTTT. Translation gives CASSLVVGRSYNSPLHF.